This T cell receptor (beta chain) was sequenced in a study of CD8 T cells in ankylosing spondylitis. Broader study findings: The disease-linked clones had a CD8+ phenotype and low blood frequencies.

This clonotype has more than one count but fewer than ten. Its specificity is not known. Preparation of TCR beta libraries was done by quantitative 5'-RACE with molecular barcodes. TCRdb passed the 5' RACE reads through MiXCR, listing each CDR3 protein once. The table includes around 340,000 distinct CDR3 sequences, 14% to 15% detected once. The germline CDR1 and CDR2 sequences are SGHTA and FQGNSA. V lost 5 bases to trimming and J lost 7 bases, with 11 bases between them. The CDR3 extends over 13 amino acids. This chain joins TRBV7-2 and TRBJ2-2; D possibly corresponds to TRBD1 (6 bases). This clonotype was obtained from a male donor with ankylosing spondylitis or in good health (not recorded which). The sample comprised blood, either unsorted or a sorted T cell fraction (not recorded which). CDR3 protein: CASSPTGIGELFF. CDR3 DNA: TGTGCCAGCAGCCCTACAGGGATCGGGGAGCTGTTTTTT.